This entry lists 17 T cell receptor beta chains sequenced from one sample in a study of blood T cell repertoires in COVID-19. Sequencing was performed with immunoSEQ multiplex PCR; in TCRdb, only in-frame clones are kept and a portion is missing. The sample carries about 200,000 clones, about 86% recorded once. The sample comprised PBMCs or T cells enriched from blood (not recorded which). These receptors were taken from a woman aged 40 to 55 with acute COVID-19.

The genes are TRBV11-2 and TRBJ2-2; 11 positions agree with TRBD2. This CDR3 is 17 amino acids long. With 0 bases clipped from V and 6 bases from J, the junction kept 6 bases outside the gene matches. The germline gives CDR1 SGHAT, CDR2 FQNNGV. DNA for the CDR3: TGTGCCAGCAGCTTAGAAAGACTAGCGGGATTCCCCGGGGAGCTGTTTTTT. Its translation is CASSLERLAGFPGELFF.

This clone was detected once. V is TRBV9 and J is TRBJ1-1, with a tentative D call TRBD1 (5 bases). The germline gives CDR1 SGDLS, CDR2 YYNGEE. This CDR3 has 17 residues. V lost 0 bases and J 0 bases, leaving 15 bases between the germline ends. CDR3 sequence: CASSVDGGPGVNTEAFF. The DNA for the CDR3 is TGTGCCAGCAGCGTAGACGGAGGACCGGGGGTGAACACTGAAGCTTTCTTT. Combining the CDR3 with reference TRBV9 and TRBJ1-1 gives the whole variable domain DSGVTQTPKHLITATGQRVTLRCSPRSGDLSVYWYQQSLDQGLQFLIQYYNGEERAKGNILERFSAQQFPDLHSELNLSSLELGDSALYFCASSVDGGPGVNTEAFFGQGTRLTVV.

The CDR3, as DNA: TGTGCCAGCAGCCAAGATTTGTCCACTAGCGGGAGCTCCTACGAGCAGTACTTC. Encoded protein: CASSQDLSTSGSSYEQYF. This chain links TRBV4-2 with TRBJ2-7, with 11 bases identical to TRBD2. Germline CDR1 LGHNA, CDR2 YNFKEQ. This CDR3 contains 18 residues. Germline trimming cut 0 bases from V and 0 bases from J; bases unmatched to any gene: 7.

The rearrangement joins TRBV6-5 to TRBJ1-3; a weak D match, TRBD1 (5 bases). The CDR3 has 14 amino acids. The V end lost 2 bases, the J end lost 4 bases, and 9 bases lay between the germline ends. Germline V CDR1 and CDR2: MNHEY, SVGAGI. The CDR3 DNA is TGTGCCAGCAGTTACCTAACAGGCGGAAACACCATATATTTT. It yields the protein CASSYLTGGNTIYF.

This chain joins TRBV28 and TRBJ2-1; 9 bases match TRBD2. CDR3 length equals 14 residues. CDR1 is MDHEN, CDR2 SYDVKM, per germline. The V gene end was trimmed by 5 bases and the J gene end by 14 bases; junction bases not matched to a gene: 13. The CDR3 DNA is TGTGCCAGCAGTACCCCGGGTAGCGGGAGATGGGAGTTCTTC. As protein: CASSTPGSGRWEFF. Complete variable domain (other parts from reference TRBV28 and TRBJ2-1): DVKVTQSSRYLVKRTGEKVFLECVQDMDHENMFWYRQDPGLGLRLIYFSYDVKMKEKGDIPEGYSVSREKKERFSLILESASTNQTSMYLCASSTPGSGRWEFFGPGTRLTVL.

A few counts support this clone. The gene calls are TRBV3-1 (or the pseudogene TRBV3-2) and TRBJ1-6, with 8 bases lining up with TRBD1. In germline, CDR1 is LGHDT, CDR2 YNNKEL (reference sequence). V was clipped by 3 bases and J by 5 bases; unmatched bases: 3. The CDR3 runs to 15 residues. The DNA for the CDR3 is TGTGCCAGCAGCCACAGACAGGGGAATAATTCACCCCTCCACTTT. Translation: CASSHRQGNNSPLHF.

In DNA, the CDR3 is TGTGCCAGCAGCATTGATGGACCGGGACGGGGGAATGAGCAGTTCTTC. Its translation: CASSIDGPGRGNEQFF. V is TRBV7-2 and J is TRBJ2-1, with D possibly TRBD2 on 6 matching bases. The V end lost 5 bases, the J end lost 7 bases, and 21 bases lay between the germline ends. Germline V lookup: CDR1 SGHTA, CDR2 FQGNSA. The CDR3 has 16 residues. The full variable domain, in which reference TRBV7-2 and TRBJ2-1 provide the parts outside the CDR3, is GAGVSQSPSNKVTEKGKDVELRCDPISGHTALYWYRQSLGQGLEFLIYFQGNSAPDKSGLPSDRFSAERTGGSVSTLTIQRTQQEDSAVYLCASSIDGPGRGNEQFFGPGTRLTVL.

This clone appeared once. The chain links TRBV12-5 to TRBJ1-1; TRBD1 might be the D (6 bases). The CDR3 is 15 residues long. CDR1 is LGHNT, CDR2 FRNRAP, per germline. Trimming stripped 2 bases from V and 11 bases from J, with 21 bases between. CDR3 protein: CASGLPQGQFTRAFF. CDR3 nucleotides: TGTGCTAGTGGTTTGCCCCAGGGACAATTCACGAGGGCTTTCTTT.

This clone was observed a single time. The CDR3 sequence: CASSSQGAGTDTQYF. CDR3 nucleotides: TGTGCCAGCAGCTCACAGGGGGCGGGCACAGATACGCAGTATTTT. The chain links TRBV7-3 to TRBJ2-3; TRBD1 matches 9 bases. The trim removed 4 bases at V and 1 base at J, leaving 3 bases unmatched. The CDR3 contains 15 residues. The germline V gene has CDR1 SGHTA and CDR2 FQGTGA.

This clone was detected once. This rearrangement joins TRBV7-9 to TRBJ2-7, with TRBD2 as a possible D gene (6 bases). The CDR3 is 12 amino acids. The germline V gene encodes CDR1 SEHNR and CDR2 FQNEAQ (reference sequence). Deletions cut 2 bases from V and 6 bases from J, with 8 bases between. The chain's CDR3 is CASSLIGGEQYF. Here the CDR3 DNA reads TGTGCCAGCAGCTTAATCGGGGGCGAGCAGTACTTC.

The V gene is TRBV5-1, the J gene TRBJ2-7; 8 bases are a match to TRBD1. Germline CDR1 reads SGHRS; CDR2 reads YFSETQ. Losses at the gene ends were 4 bases for V and 3 bases for J; bases not matched to a gene: 6. The CDR3 has 14 amino acids. CDR3 nucleotides: TGCGCCAGCAGCGACGGACAGGGAATCTACGAGCAGTACTTC. Protein: CASSDGQGIYEQYF.

The chain is built from TRBV28 and TRBJ1-1; TRBD1 might be the D (5 bases). CDR1 is MDHEN, CDR2 SYDVKM, per germline. The CDR3 consists of 12 residues. V was pared by 4 bases and J by 8 bases, with 11 bases between. The CDR3 here is CASSSGGREAFF. The CDR3 DNA sequence: TGTGCCAGCAGTTCGGGGGGGAGGGAAGCTTTCTTT.

V is TRBV7-2 and J is TRBJ1-1; 7 bases agree with TRBD1. Unmatched junction bases numbered 9, after V lost 3 bases and J lost 5 bases. The CDR3 sequence is 15 residues long. Germline-derived CDR1 and CDR2 are SGHTA and FQGNSA. The CDR3 loop reads CASSLTGLMGTEAFF. The CDR3 DNA reads TGTGCCAGCAGCTTGACAGGGCTGATGGGGACTGAAGCTTTCTTT.

The chain has TRBV28 and TRBJ1-5; maybe TRBD1 (5 bases). Germline V gives CDR1 MDHEN, CDR2 SYDVKM. Trimming shortened V by 3 bases and J by 0 bases, and 9 bases separated the two germline ends. This CDR3 region has 15 residues. The CDR3 sequence: CASSLEGYSNQPQHF. In DNA, the CDR3 is TGTGCCAGCAGTTTGGAGGGGTATAGCAATCAGCCCCAGCATTTT.

The chain uses TRBV11-2 and TRBJ2-2; a possible D gene is TRBD1 (6 bases). The V and J ends lost 1 base and 0 bases respectively, with 9 bases between them. Germline assignment: CDR1 SGHAT and CDR2 FQNNGV. The CDR3 totals 16 residues. The CDR3 is CASSLGTVTNTGELFF. The CDR3 nucleotides read TGTGCCAGCAGCTTAGGGACAGTAACGAACACCGGGGAGCTGTTTTTT.

The V and J genes are TRBV7-3 and TRBJ2-1; 8 nucleotides line up with TRBD2. The CDR3 contains 13 residues. Per germline, CDR1 SGHTA and CDR2 FQGTGA. Trimming cost V 5 bases and J 7 bases; bases outside gene matches: 4. CDR3 in amino acids: CASSISGANEQFF. The CDR3 nucleotides read TGTGCCAGCAGCATTAGCGGGGCGAATGAGCAGTTCTTC.

This chain joins TRBV28 and TRBJ1-2, with D tentatively TRBD1 (6 bases). Trimming took off 3 bases at V and 11 bases at J, with 13 bases between the two ends. Germline V CDR1 and CDR2: MDHEN, SYDVKM. The CDR3 runs 12 residues. CDR3 loop: CASSLKARGYTF. For the CDR3, the DNA is TGTGCCAGCAGTTTGAAGGCCAGGGGTTACACCTTC.